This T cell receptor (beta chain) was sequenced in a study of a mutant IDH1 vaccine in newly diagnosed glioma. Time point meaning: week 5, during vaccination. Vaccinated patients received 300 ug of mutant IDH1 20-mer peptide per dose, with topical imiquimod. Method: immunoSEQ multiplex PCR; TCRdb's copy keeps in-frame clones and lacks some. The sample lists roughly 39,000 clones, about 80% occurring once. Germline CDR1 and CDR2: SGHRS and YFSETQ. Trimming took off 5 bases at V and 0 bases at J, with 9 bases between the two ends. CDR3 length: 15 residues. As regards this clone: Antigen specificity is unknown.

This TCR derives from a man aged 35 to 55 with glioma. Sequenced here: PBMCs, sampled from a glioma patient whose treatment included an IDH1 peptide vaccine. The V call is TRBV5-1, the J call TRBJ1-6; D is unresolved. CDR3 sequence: CASRMLSSYNSPLHF. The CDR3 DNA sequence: TGCGCCAGCAGGATGCTGAGCTCCTATAATTCACCCCTCCACTTT.